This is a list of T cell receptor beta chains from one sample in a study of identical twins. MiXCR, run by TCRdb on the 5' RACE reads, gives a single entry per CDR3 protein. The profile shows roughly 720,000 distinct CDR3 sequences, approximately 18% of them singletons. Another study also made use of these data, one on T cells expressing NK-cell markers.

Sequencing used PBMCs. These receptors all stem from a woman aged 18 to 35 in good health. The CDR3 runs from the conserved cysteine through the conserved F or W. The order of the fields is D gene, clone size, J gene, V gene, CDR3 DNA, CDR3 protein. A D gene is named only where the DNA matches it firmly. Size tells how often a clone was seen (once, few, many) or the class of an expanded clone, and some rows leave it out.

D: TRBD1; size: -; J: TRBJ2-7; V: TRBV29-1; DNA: TGCAGCGTCTCCGGGACAGTCCCCTACGAGCAGTACTTC; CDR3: CSVSGTVPYEQYF
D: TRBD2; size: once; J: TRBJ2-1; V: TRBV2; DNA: TGTGCCAGCAGTTACGGGACTAGCGGGGGCGATCAGTTCTTC; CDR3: CASSYGTSGGDQFF
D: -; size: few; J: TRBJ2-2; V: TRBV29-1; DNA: TGCAGCGTTCAACTGAACACCGGGGAGCTGTTTTTT; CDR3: CSVQLNTGELFF
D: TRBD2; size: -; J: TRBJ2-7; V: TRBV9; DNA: TGTGCCAGCAGCGCCTCGGGAGGGACCTACGAGCAGTACTTC; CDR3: CASSASGGTYEQYF
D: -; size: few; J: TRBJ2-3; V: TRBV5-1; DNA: TGCGCCAGCAGCTTGGCCCCAGTTGCAGATACGCAGTATTTT; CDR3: CASSLAPVADTQYF
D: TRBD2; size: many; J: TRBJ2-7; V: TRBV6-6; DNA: TGTGCCAGCAGTTCTAGCGGGGGAGGCGAGCAGTACTTC; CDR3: CASSSSGGGEQYF
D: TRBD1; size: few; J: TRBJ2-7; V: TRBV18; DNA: TGTGCCAGCTCACCACCGTTGACAGGGCGCGAGCAGTACTTC; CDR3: CASSPPLTGREQYF
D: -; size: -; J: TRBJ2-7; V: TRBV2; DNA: TGTGCCAGCAGTCAGCCCACAGGGATCCTATCCTACGAGCAGTACTTC; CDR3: CASSQPTGILSYEQYF
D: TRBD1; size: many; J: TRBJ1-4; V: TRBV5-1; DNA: TGCGCCAGCCGATTATTCGGGACAGGGAATGAAAAACTGTTTTTT; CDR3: CASRLFGTGNEKLFF
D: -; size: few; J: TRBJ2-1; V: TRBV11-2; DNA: TGTGCCAGCAGCTTAGAAGGGCCTAGCGCCTACAATGAGCAGTTCTTC; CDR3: CASSLEGPSAYNEQFF
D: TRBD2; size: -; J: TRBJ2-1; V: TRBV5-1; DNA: TGCGCCAGCAGCTTGGGAGCGGGGGGGCCGGGAAATGAGCAGTTCTTC; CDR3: CASSLGAGGPGNEQFF
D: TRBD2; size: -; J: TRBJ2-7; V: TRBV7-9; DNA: TGTGCCAGCAGCCCCCGAACGGGACTAGCGGAATACGAGCAGTACTTC; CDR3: CASSPRTGLAEYEQYF
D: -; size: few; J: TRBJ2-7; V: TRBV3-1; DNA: TGTGCCAGCAGCCAAGATCCAGGGGATTACGAGCAGTACTTC; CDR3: CASSQDPGDYEQYF
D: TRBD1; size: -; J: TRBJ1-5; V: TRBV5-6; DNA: TGTGCCAGCAGCCTGGGGGACAGGAGTCCCTCGTCCCAGCATTTT; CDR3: CASSLGDRSPSSQHF
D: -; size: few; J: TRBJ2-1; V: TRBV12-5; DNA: TGTGCTAGTGGTTTGGTACCCACACGCTACAATGAGCAGTTCTTC; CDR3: CASGLVPTRYNEQFF
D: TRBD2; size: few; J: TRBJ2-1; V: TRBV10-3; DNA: TGTGCCATCAGTGAGAAACCGGCTAGCGGGAGAGCCTACAATGAGCAGTTCTTC; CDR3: CAISEKPASGRAYNEQFF
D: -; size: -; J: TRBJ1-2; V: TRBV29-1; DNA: TGCAGCGTTGTAGGACAGCTGAACTATGGCTACACCTTC; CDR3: CSVVGQLNYGYTF
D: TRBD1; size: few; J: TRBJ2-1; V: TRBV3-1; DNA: TGTGCCAGCAGACGGACAGGGGACGTTGCTTACCACTCCTACAATGAGCAGTTCTTC; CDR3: CASRRTGDVAYHSYNEQFF
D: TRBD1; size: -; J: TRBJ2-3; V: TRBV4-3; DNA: TGCGCCAGCAGCCAAGGGATGGGCAGGGGGCGAACGGATACGCAGTATTTT; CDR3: CASSQGMGRGRTDTQYF
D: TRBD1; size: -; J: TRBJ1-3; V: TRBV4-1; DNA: TGCGCCAGCAGCCACCCGACAGGGGGCCCTGGAAACACCATATATTTT; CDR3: CASSHPTGGPGNTIYF
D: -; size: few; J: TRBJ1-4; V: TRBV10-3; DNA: TGTGCCATCAGCCGCGGGGGCACTAATGAAAAACTGTTTTTT; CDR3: CAISRGGTNEKLFF
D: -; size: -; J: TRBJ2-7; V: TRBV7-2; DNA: TGTGCCAGCAGCTACCTCGGACCCCCGCCGGGCGAGCAGTACTTC; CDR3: CASSYLGPPPGEQYF
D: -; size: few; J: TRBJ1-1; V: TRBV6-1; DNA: TGTGCCAGCACTCTGGGGGCGAAGACTGAAGCTTTCTTT; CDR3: CASTLGAKTEAFF
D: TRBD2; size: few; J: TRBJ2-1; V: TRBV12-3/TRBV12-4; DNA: TGTGCCAGCAGACGGAGGCGGGGGGTGAGAAATGAGCAGTTCTTC; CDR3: CASRRRRGVRNEQFF
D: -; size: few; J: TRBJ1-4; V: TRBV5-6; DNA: TGTGCCAGCAGCTGGGGGTTACAGGGAGCAACTAATGAAAAACTGTTTTTT; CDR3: CASSWGLQGATNEKLFF
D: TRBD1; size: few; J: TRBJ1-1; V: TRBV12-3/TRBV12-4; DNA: TGTGCCAGCAGAAGCCGCCGGGACAGGGGAGGGGGCACTGAAGCTTTCTTT; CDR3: CASRSRRDRGGGTEAFF
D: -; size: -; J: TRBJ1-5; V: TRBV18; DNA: TGTGCCAGCTCACCGGAAACAGGGAAAAATCAGCCCCAGCATTTT; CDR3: CASSPETGKNQPQHF
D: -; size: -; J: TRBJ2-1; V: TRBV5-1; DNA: TGCGCCAGCAGCCAAAGACGGTATGACAATGAGCAGTTCTTC; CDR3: CASSQRRYDNEQFF
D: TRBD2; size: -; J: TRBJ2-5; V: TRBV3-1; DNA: TGTGCCAGCAGCCAACGACTAGCGGGCGGAGAGACCCAGTACTTC; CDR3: CASSQRLAGGETQYF
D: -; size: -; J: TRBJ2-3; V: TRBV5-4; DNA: TGTGCCAGCAGGGCGGACAGAAACACAGATACGCAGTATTTT; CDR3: CASRADRNTDTQYF
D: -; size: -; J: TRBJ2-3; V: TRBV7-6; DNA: TGTGCCAGCAGCTTAGGCCCCTTAGGGACAGATACGCAGTATTTT; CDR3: CASSLGPLGTDTQYF
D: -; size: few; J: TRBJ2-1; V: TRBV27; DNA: TGTGCCAGCGCCCGGACAGTTCTTGAGAGCTCCTACAATGAGCAGTTCTTC; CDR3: CASARTVLESSYNEQFF
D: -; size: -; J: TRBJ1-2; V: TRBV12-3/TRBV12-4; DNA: TGTGCCAGCAGTCGATACAGGGTGCCCGAGAATGGCTACACCTTC; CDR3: CASSRYRVPENGYTF
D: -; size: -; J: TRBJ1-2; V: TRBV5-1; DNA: TGCGCCAGCAGCAAAAGGCTGGGTCTCCCGGACTATGGCTACACCTTC; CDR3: CASSKRLGLPDYGYTF
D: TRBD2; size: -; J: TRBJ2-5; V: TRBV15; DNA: TGTGCCACCAGCAGTCAATTAGCGGGGGATACCCAAGAGACCCAGTACTTC; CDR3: CATSSQLAGDTQETQYF
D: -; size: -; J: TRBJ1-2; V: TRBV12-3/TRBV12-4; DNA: TGTGCCAGCATAGTAGAGGGGCCCACCTATGGCTACACCTTC; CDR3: CASIVEGPTYGYTF
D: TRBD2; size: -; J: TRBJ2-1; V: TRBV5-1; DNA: TGCGCCAGCAGCTTGAGTAGCGGGAGGGCATACAATGAGCAGTTCTTC; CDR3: CASSLSSGRAYNEQFF
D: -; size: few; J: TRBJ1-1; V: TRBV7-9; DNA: TGTGCCAGCACCCCTGGTGGGGCGAACACTGAAGCTTTCTTT; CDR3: CASTPGGANTEAFF
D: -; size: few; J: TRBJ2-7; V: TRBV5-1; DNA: TGCGCCAGCAGCTTGAGTGCCGTAAGTGTTTCTGACGACGAGCAGTACTTC; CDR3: CASSLSAVSVSDDEQYF
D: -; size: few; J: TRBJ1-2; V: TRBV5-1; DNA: TGCGCCAGCAGCTTTCTCGGGGACGGCCATTTCTACACCTTC; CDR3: CASSFLGDGHFYTF
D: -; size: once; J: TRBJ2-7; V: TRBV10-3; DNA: TGTGCCATCAGTGTGTACCAGGGCTCCGAGCAGTACTTC; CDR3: CAISVYQGSEQYF
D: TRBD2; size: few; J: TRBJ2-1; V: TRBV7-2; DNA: TGTGCCAGCAGCTTTCGGGGGGGGTACAATGAGCAGTTCTTC; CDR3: CASSFRGGYNEQFF
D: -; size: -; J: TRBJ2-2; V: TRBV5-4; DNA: TGTGCCAGCAGCTTGGACAGGCCAAGCGGGGAGCTGTTTTTT; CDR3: CASSLDRPSGELFF
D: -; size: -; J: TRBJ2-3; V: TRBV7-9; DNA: TGTGCCAGCAGCAGGCCAGGGTTGAGAACAGATACGCAGTATTTT; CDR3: CASSRPGLRTDTQYF
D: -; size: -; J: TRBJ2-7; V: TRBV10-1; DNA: TGCGCCAGCAGGCGGGATCGTGGTTCCTACGAGCAGTACTTC; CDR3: CASRRDRGSYEQYF
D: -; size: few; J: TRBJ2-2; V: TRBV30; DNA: TGTGCCTGGAGTACATTAGCGAACACCGGGGAGCTGTTTTTT; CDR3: CAWSTLANTGELFF
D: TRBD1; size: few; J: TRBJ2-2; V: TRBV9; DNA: TGTGCCAGCAGCGTAGGACAGGGTATTATCGCCGGGGAGCTGTTTTTT; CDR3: CASSVGQGIIAGELFF